The 32 T cell receptor beta chains given below trace back to one sample, sequenced in a study of T cells in narcolepsy. Some clones are missing from TCRdb's copy, which holds only in-frame ones; the method was immunoSEQ multiplex PCR. This table holds about 27,000 clones, 70% to 80% found once. Sequencing was carried out using CD45RA- memory CD4+ T cells from PBMCs. These receptors all come from a human donor with narcolepsy.

V is TRBV30 and J is TRBJ2-3, with 12 bases identical to TRBD2. Unmatched junction bases numbered 10, after V lost 2 bases and J lost 4 bases. Germline CDR1 is GTSNPN and CDR2 is SVGIG (reference sequence). The CDR3 length is 17 residues. CDR3 sequence: CAWSLGLAGGEADTQYF. The CDR3 nucleotides are TGTGCCTGGAGTCTAGGGCTAGCGGGGGGGGAGGCAGATACGCAGTATTTT.

V gene TRBV5-1 combines with J gene TRBJ2-3; 7 bases agree with TRBD2. CDR3 length: 19 residues. The J segment lost 5 bases and the V segment lost 4 bases, leaving 22 bases of the junction unmatched. Germline V gene sequence: CDR1 SGHRS, CDR2 YFSETQ. CDR3 in amino acids: CASSHRAGSGDLEKDTQYF. Here the CDR3 DNA reads TGCGCCAGCAGCCATCGGGCCGGGAGCGGGGACCTGGAAAAAGATACGCAGTATTTT.

The V call is TRBV7-2, the J call TRBJ1-2; TRBD1 might be the D (5 bases). This CDR3 is built from 18 residues. With 1 base removed from V and 5 bases from J, the gap between germline ends came to 23 bases. The germline CDR1 and CDR2 sequences are SGHTA and FQGNSA. As DNA, the CDR3 is TGTGCCAGCAGCTTAGGGAAACAGGCCTTATTCATCCCTTATGGCTACACCTTC. Residues: CASSLGKQALFIPYGYTF.

The chain employs TRBV18 and TRBJ1-1, with D unclear. V was trimmed by 2 bases and J by 6 bases, leaving 7 bases between them. The length of the CDR3 is 12 residues. Looked up from germline, CDR1 is KGHSH and CDR2 is LQKENI. The CDR3 DNA is TGTGCCAGCTCACCAGGTATAGCTGAAGCTTTCTTT. This sequence encodes CASSPGIAEAFF.

This sequence joins TRBV30 and TRBJ1-6; 7 bases match TRBD1. CDR1 is GTSNPN, CDR2 SVGIG, per germline (reference sequence). This CDR3 contains 15 residues. J gave up 8 bases and V 4 bases, and 11 bases lay outside the gene matches. Here the CDR3 reads CAWNFRDRVYSPLHF. The CDR3 DNA reads as TGTGCCTGGAACTTCCGGGACAGAGTCTATTCACCCCTCCACTTT.

This chain links TRBV7-9 with TRBJ1-6; a possible D gene is TRBD1 (5 bases). Germline CDR1 SEHNR, CDR2 FQNEAQ (reference sequence). The CDR3 runs to 17 residues. Between the trimmed V and J ends, which lost 5 bases and 3 bases, there was a span of 17 bases. In nucleotides, the CDR3 is TGTGCCAGCAGCCTCCAACAGGCGCTACTCTATAATTCACCCCTCCACTTT. The encoded protein is CASSLQQALLYNSPLHF.

This chain joins TRBV2 and TRBJ1-2, with 12 bases aligning to TRBD1. Trimming removed 9 bases from V and 2 bases from J; junction bases left unmatched: 1. The germline V gene encodes CDR1 SNHLY and CDR2 FYNNEI. There are 13 residues in the CDR3. CDR3 region: CASGTGGNYGYTF. The CDR3 DNA reads TGTGCCAGTGGGACAGGGGGCAACTATGGCTACACCTTC.

This rearrangement joins TRBV5-6 to TRBJ2-5; the match to TRBD1 covers 8 bases. Germline V lookup: CDR1 SGHDT, CDR2 YYEEEE. V trimming: 3 bases; J trimming: 5 bases; junction bases outside the gene matches: 0. This CDR3 has 12 residues. DNA of the CDR3: TGTGCCAGCAGCTGGACAGGGGAGACCCAGTACTTC. Its protein is CASSWTGETQYF.

CDR3 sequence reads: CASSSTGPGGNQPQHF. CDR3 DNA sequence: TGTGCCAGCAGCTCGACAGGTCCGGGTGGCAATCAGCCCCAGCATTTT. The chain joins TRBV7-9 to TRBJ1-5; TRBD1 might be the D (6 bases). The CDR3 totals 16 residues. V lost 4 bases, J lost 2 bases, and 15 bases lay in between. Germline CDR1 and CDR2: SEHNR and FQNEAQ (reference sequence).

This clone is a singleton in its sample. The chain is built from TRBV12-5 and TRBJ1-3; 7 bases are a match to TRBD1. CDR3 size: 14 residues. V lost 5 bases to trimming and J lost 2 bases; unmatched junction nucleotides: 3. Germline V lookup: CDR1 LGHNT, CDR2 FRNRAP. The CDR3, as DNA: TGTGCTAGTGGTCCCGGACAGGCTGGAAACACCATATATTTT. Protein product: CASGPGQAGNTIYF.

The chain carries TRBV27 and TRBJ2-2; D not certain. Between the trimmed V and J ends, which lost 3 bases and 5 bases, there was a span of 10 bases. Germline CDR1 and CDR2: MNHEY and SMNVEV (reference sequence). CDR3 length: 14 amino acids. In nucleotides, the CDR3 is TGTGCCAGCAGTTTTGATGGGGTTACCGGGGAGCTGTTTTTT. It is translated as CASSFDGVTGELFF.

This clone was counted once. The V gene is TRBV19, the J gene TRBJ1-1; perhaps TRBD1 as D (5 bases). V gave up 6 bases and J gave up 3 bases, with 14 bases separating them. Germline V CDR1 and CDR2: LNHDA, SQIVND (reference sequence). This CDR3 has 14 amino acids. CDR3 loop: CASSRQLMDTEAFF. CDR3 DNA sequence: TGTGCCAGTAGCAGACAGCTCATGGACACTGAAGCTTTCTTT. Based on the CDR3 plus reference TRBV19 and TRBJ1-1, the full variable domain is DGGITQSPKYLFRKEGQNVTLSCEQNLNHDAMYWYRQDPGQGLRLIYYSQIVNDFQKGDIAEGYSVSREKKESFPLTVTSAQKNPTAFYLCASSRQLMDTEAFFGQGTRLTVV.

The chain links TRBV7-6 to TRBJ2-1; the D gene is possibly TRBD1 (8 bases). Looked up from germline, CDR1 is SGHVS and CDR2 is FNYEAQ. Trimming removed 5 bases from V and 3 bases from J, with 29 bases in between. The CDR3 totals 20 residues. The CDR3 region has the DNA TGTGCCAGCAGCACTAGGGGGACAGGTCAATACGGGAGGTACTACAATGAGCAGTTCTTC. Amino acid sequence: CASSTRGTGQYGRYYNEQFF.

The chain links TRBV25-1 to TRBJ1-1, with D possibly matching TRBD1 (6 bases). The CDR3 has 17 residues. The V gene's germline CDR1 is MGHDK and CDR2 SYGVNS. V was cut by 1 base and J by 3 bases, with 18 bases left in between. In DNA, the CDR3 is TGTGCCAGCAGTGAATCAATGAAGAGGGGGGAGGACACTGAAGCTTTCTTT. This sequence encodes CASSESMKRGEDTEAFF.

This clone appeared a single time. The rearrangement links TRBV7-2 to TRBJ1-6; TRBD1 matches 12 bases. The CDR3 totals 18 residues. CDR1 is SGHTA, CDR2 FQGNSA, per germline. V trimming: 0 bases; J trimming: 9 bases; junction bases outside the gene matches: 9. The CDR3 nucleotides are TGTGCCAGCAGCTTAGCGCTAAGGGGACAGGGGGCGTTTTCACCCCTCCACTTT. Protein product: CASSLALRGQGAFSPLHF.

The chain links TRBV6-1 to TRBJ1-5, with a tentative D call TRBD1 (6 bases). The germline gives CDR1 MNHNS, CDR2 SASEGT. V shed 2 bases and J shed 7 bases, with 12 bases lying between them. The CDR3 length is 14 residues. This CDR3 reads CASSEYWGPQPQHF. The CDR3 DNA sequence: TGTGCCAGCAGTGAATATTGGGGGCCGCAGCCCCAGCATTTT.

This chain links TRBV6-6 with TRBJ2-1; 12 bases line up with TRBD2. The CDR3 totals 15 residues. The V segment lost 5 bases and the J segment 5 bases; nucleotides outside the gene matches: 4. Looked up from germline, CDR1 is MNHNY and CDR2 is SVGAGI (reference sequence). The CDR3 sequence is CASSLAGGVNNEQFF. CDR3 in DNA: TGTGCCAGCAGTCTAGCGGGGGGGGTCAACAATGAGCAGTTCTTC.

As for this clone: This same CDR3 is encoded by further DNA sequences in the sample. The chain uses TRBV30 and TRBJ1-6, with 8 positions matching TRBD1. Trimming took 1 base from V and 0 from J; bases not matched to a gene: 5. The length of the CDR3 is 17 residues. Germline V gives CDR1 GTSNPN, CDR2 SVGIG (reference sequence). The CDR3 DNA is TGTGCCTGGAGTGGTCGGGACAGGAGCTCCTATAATTCACCCCTCCACTTT. Amino acid sequence: CAWSGRDRSSYNSPLHF.

In DNA, the CDR3 is TGTGCCAGCAATTTCCGAGGGGCAAACACTGAAGCTTTCTTT. As protein: CASNFRGANTEAFF. The chain combines TRBV27 with TRBJ1-1, with TRBD1 as a possible D gene (5 bases). Trimming stripped 7 bases from V and 2 bases from J, with 14 bases between. CDR3 size: 14 residues. Per germline, CDR1 MNHEY and CDR2 SMNVEV (reference sequence).

The V and J genes are TRBV7-9 and TRBJ2-2, with 10 bases aligning to TRBD2. CDR1 is SEHNR and CDR2 is FQNEAQ in the germline V gene (reference sequence). J was trimmed by 5 bases and V by 5 bases; bases with no gene match: 8. The CDR3 has 16 residues. The CDR3 sequence: CASSLSGGPRTGELFF. CDR3 nucleotides: TGTGCCAGCAGCCTTAGCGGGGGGCCGCGGACCGGGGAGCTGTTTTTT.

A word on this clone: Relative to the germline gene, one junction end is altered; a read error may explain this. The V gene is TRBV11-2, the J gene TRBJ2-4; D is ambiguous. This CDR3 contains 13 residues. In germline, CDR1 is SGHAT, CDR2 FQNNGV. DNA for the CDR3: TGTGCCAGCAGCTTAGATCTGGGGATAGGGATAAACTTC. Amino acids: CASSLDLGIGINF.

This chain links TRBV2 with TRBJ1-2, with D hard to call. Germline CDR1 reads SNHLY; CDR2 reads FYNNEI. V lost 3 bases to trimming and J lost 0 bases, with 8 bases between them. The length of the CDR3 is 14 residues. CDR3 coding DNA: TGTGCCAGCAGTGAGGAGTACTCTAACTATGGCTACACCTTC. Residues: CASSEEYSNYGYTF. Complete variable domain (other parts from reference TRBV2 and TRBJ1-2): EPEVTQTPSHQVTQMGQEVILRCVPISNHLYFYWYRQILGQKVEFLVSFYNNEISEKSEIFDDQFSVERPDGSNFTLKIRSTKLEDSAMYFCASSEEYSNYGYTFGSGTRLTVV.

The chain has TRBV5-4 and TRBJ2-3; D perhaps matches TRBD1 (6 bases). The CDR3 covers 14 residues. Between the trimmed V and J ends, which lost 4 bases and 0 bases, there was a span of 9 bases. Germline lookup yields CDR1 SGHNT and CDR2 YYREEE (reference sequence). The CDR3 region is CASSGGLSTDTQYF. The CDR3, as DNA: TGTGCCAGCAGCGGGGGCCTTAGCACAGATACGCAGTATTTT.

The chain is built from TRBV2 and TRBJ2-7; 10 bases align to TRBD1. After removal of 7 bases from V and 2 bases from J, the junction contained 11 bases not matched to a gene. CDR3 length equals 16 residues. Germline assignment: CDR1 SNHLY and CDR2 FYNNEI. The CDR3 DNA is TGTGCCAGCATCATGTCCGGGACAGGGGCAACCTACGAGCAGTACTTC. Translating it yields CASIMSGTGATYEQYF.

The chain joins TRBV7-2 to TRBJ1-3; D possibly corresponds to TRBD1 (6 bases). The ends were cut back, 4 bases at V and 5 bases at J, with 18 bases in the middle. The CDR3 runs to 16 residues. CDR1 is SGHTA and CDR2 is FQGNSA in the germline V gene. CDR3 loop: CASSSLYRDARNTIYF. For the CDR3, the DNA is TGTGCCAGCAGCTCGCTGTACAGGGACGCCAGAAACACCATATATTTT.

V usage is TRBV18 and J usage is TRBJ1-1; D possibly corresponds to TRBD1 (5 bases). The germline V gene encodes CDR1 KGHSH and CDR2 LQKENI. V gave up 2 bases and J gave up 2 bases, with 12 bases separating them. The CDR3 has 15 residues. The CDR3 here is CASSPRPGDNTEAFF. In nucleotides, the CDR3 is TGTGCCAGCTCACCAAGGCCCGGGGACAACACTGAAGCTTTCTTT.

This clone has a handful of counts. This chain connects TRBV11-2 to TRBJ1-6; D is undetermined. Germline lookup yields CDR1 SGHAT and CDR2 FQNNGV. There are 12 residues in the CDR3. The ends were cut back, 5 bases at V and 12 bases at J, with 11 bases in the middle. This CDR3 is CASSAIEGPLHF. In DNA form, the CDR3 reads TGTGCCAGCAGCGCCATAGAGGGACCCCTCCACTTT.

This clone occurred a few times. The gene calls are TRBV9 and TRBJ2-7; maybe TRBD2 (5 bases). There are 12 residues in the CDR3. Between the trimmed V and J ends, which lost 4 bases and 5 bases, there was a span of 10 bases. CDR1 is SGDLS and CDR2 is YYNGEE in the germline V gene. The CDR3 reads CASSPGMHEQYF. The CDR3 DNA is TGTGCCAGCAGCCCGGGGATGCACGAGCAGTACTTC.

The CDR3 DNA reads TGTGCCAGCAGCCAATCAGTTAATTCACCCCTCCACTTT. Its translation is CASSQSVNSPLHF. J is TRBJ1-6 and V is TRBV16, with D hard to call. The CDR3 has 13 residues. The ends were cut back, 0 bases at V and 6 bases at J, with 3 bases in the middle. The germline CDR1 and CDR2 sequences are KGHSY and FQNENV.

The chain carries TRBV27 and TRBJ2-1; 10 bases are a match to TRBD2. The CDR3 length is 14 residues. Per the germline V gene, CDR1 is MNHEY and CDR2 is SMNVEV (reference sequence). Trimming took 5 bases from V and 7 from J; bases not matched to a gene: 5. In DNA, the CDR3 is TGTGCCAGCAGTCCAGCGGGGGGGCGGAATGAGCAGTTCTTC. Its protein product is CASSPAGGRNEQFF.

Worth noting for this clone: A junction boundary mismatches the germline segment, possibly from a read error. The V gene is TRBV7-9, the J gene TRBJ2-7; 8 nucleotides agree with TRBD2. The CDR3 spans 13 residues. Germline V gives CDR1 SEHNR, CDR2 FQNEAQ (reference sequence). The CDR3 DNA follows: TGTGCCAGCAGCTTAGAGGGAGCGGGGGTGCCGAACTTC. Translating gives CASSLEGAGVPNF.

V and J are TRBV10-1 and TRBJ2-7, with 7 bases lining up with TRBD1. Germline V gives CDR1 WNHNN, CDR2 SYGVQD (reference sequence). V trimming: 2 bases; J trimming: 2 bases; junction bases outside the gene matches: 12. This CDR3 region has 17 residues. CDR3 protein: CASSEMAGGTRTYEQYF. The CDR3 coding sequence is TGCGCCAGCAGTGAGATGGCAGGGGGTACCAGAACCTACGAGCAGTACTTC.